Listed below are T cell receptor beta chains from one sample, sequenced in a study of T cell repertoires in cytomegalovirus infection. These receptors have no identified antigens. One entry per CDR3 protein results from TCRdb running MiXCR on the reads. The data contain just under 500,000 distinct CDR3 sequences, roughly a third of them singletons. The sample in question was cultured PBMCs, obtained from culture after CMV antigen stimulation. The receptors come from a human donor in good health (CMV status not recorded). Some clones in this sample may be carry-over from other donors' samples. Each CDR3 is given with its conserved first and last residue. D genes are given only for firm matches. Clone size, where shown, is once, few, many, or a class for clones that have expanded.

>.|TRBD2|TRBV10-1|TRBJ2-2
TGCGCCAGCAGTGAGGGAGCGGGAAACACCGGGGAGCTGTTTTTT
CASSEGAGNTGELFF
>.|.|TRBV28|TRBJ2-2
TGTGCCATCAGAACCCGGACAAGATCGAACACCGGGGAGCTGTTTTTT
CAIRTRTRSNTGELFF
>few|.|TRBV19|TRBJ1-1
TGTGCCAGTAGTATGTATTCCGGATCCGGTGAAGCTTTCTTT
CASSMYSGSGEAFF
>few|TRBD2|TRBV27|TRBJ2-1
TGTGCCAGCAGTCCTTTAAGGGCAGTAGCGGGAGTCGGTGAGCAGTTCTTC
CASSPLRAVAGVGEQFF
>few|.|TRBV6-6|TRBJ1-2
TGTGCCAGCAGTTACACAGATCCCAGGGGAGGCTACACCTTC
CASSYTDPRGGYTF
>.|TRBD1|TRBV7-9|TRBJ1-4
TGTGCCAGCAGCCCCCGACAGGGTTGGGAAAAACTGTTTTTT
CASSPRQGWEKLFF
>.|.|TRBV11-2|TRBJ1-6
TGTGCCAGCAGTGAGAATTCACCCCTCCACTTT
CASSENSPLHF
>few|.|TRBV5-4|TRBJ2-1
TGTGCCAGCAGCCCGTCTGCGAGCGTTGATTACAATGAGCAGTTCTTC
CASSPSASVDYNEQFF
>.|.|TRBV4-1|TRBJ2-5
TGCGCCAGCAGCCAAGATAGGCGGACCCAGTACTTC
CASSQDRRTQYF
>few|.|TRBV3-1|TRBJ1-1
TGTGCCAGCAGCCAAGAAGGTCCGAGGAGGATTGAGAACACTGAAGCTTTCTTT
CASSQEGPRRIENTEAFF
>few|TRBD2|TRBV6-6|TRBJ2-1
TGTGCCAGCACCTGGGGGAGACCGGGGGGTCTGAACGAGCAGTTCTTC
CASTWGRPGGLNEQFF
>many|TRBD1|TRBV11-2|TRBJ1-1
TGTGCCAGCAGCTGGGGGACAGTGAACACTGAAGCTTTCTTT
CASSWGTVNTEAFF
>.|.|TRBV20-1|TRBJ1-1
TGCAGTGCTAGAGAACAGGCCACTGAAGCTTTCTTT
CSAREQATEAFF
>few|TRBD1|TRBV7-3|TRBJ2-3
TGTGCCAGCAGCCCTGACAGGGGGCTCGGCACAGATACGCAGTATTTT
CASSPDRGLGTDTQYF
>.|.|TRBV3-1|TRBJ2-6
TGTGCCAGCAGCCCGGTCACGGTGGCTGGGGCCAACGTCCTGACTTTC
CASSPVTVAGANVLTF
>.|TRBD2|TRBV27|TRBJ2-1
TGTGCCAGCAGCCGCCCCGGGACTAGCGCGGGAAATGAGCAGTTCTTC
CASSRPGTSAGNEQFF
>few|.|TRBV6-2/TRBV6-3|TRBJ2-7
TGTGCCAGCAGTTATTTAGCGACCTACGAGCAGTACTTC
CASSYLATYEQYF